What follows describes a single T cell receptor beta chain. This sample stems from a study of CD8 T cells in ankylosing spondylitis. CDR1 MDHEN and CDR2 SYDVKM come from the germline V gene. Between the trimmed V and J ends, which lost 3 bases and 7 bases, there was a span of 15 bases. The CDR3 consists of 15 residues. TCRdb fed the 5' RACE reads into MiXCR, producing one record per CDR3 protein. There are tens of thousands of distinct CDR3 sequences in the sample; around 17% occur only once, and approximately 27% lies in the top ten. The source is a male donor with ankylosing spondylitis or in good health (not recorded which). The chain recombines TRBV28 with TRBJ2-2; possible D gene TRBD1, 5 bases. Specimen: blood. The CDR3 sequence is CASSFQGLRGGELFF. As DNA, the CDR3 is TGTGCCAGCAGTTTTCAGGGATTGAGAGGCGGGGAGCTGTTTTTT.